This T cell receptor (beta chain) originates from a study of T cells in Graves' hyperthyroidism and ophthalmopathy. In the study overall: Before treatment of any kind, peripheral blood was taken at initial diagnosis. Findings of the study overall: Ophthalmopathy was identified by the model a median around 6.9 months ahead of onset.

This clonotype was picked up many times. The antigen remains undetermined. There were TCR beta CDR3 regions amplified from RNA transcripts. The TCR CDR3 first-round RT-PCR relied on the HTBI primer set. TCRdb redid the calling of the multiplex PCR reads with MiXCR, one entry per CDR3 protein. This table holds approximately 300,000 distinct CDR3 sequences, about 15% found once. The CDR3 totals 15 residues. Germline V CDR1 and CDR2: SGHTA, FQGNSA. V was clipped by 4 bases and J by 0 bases, with 10 bases between them. The TCR sequence derives from a woman aged 55-69 years with Graves' ophthalmopathy. V gene TRBV7-2 combines with J gene TRBJ2-1, with D hard to call. Sequenced material: blood. DNA for the CDR3: TGTGCCAGCAGCTCAGACGTAAGCTCCTACAATGAGCAGTTCTTC. Protein sequence: CASSSDVSSYNEQFF.